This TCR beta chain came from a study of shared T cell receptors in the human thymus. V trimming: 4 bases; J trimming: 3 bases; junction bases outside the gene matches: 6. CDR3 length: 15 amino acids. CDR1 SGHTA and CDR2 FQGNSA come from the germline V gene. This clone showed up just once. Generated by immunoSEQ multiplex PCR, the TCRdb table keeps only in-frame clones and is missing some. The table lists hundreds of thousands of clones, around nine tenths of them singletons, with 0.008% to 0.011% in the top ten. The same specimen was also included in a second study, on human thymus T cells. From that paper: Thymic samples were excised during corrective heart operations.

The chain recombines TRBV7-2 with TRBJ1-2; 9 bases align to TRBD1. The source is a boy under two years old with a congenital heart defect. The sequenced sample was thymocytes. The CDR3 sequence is CASSSTGGSDYGYTF. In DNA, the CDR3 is TGTGCCAGCAGCTCGACAGGGGGTAGTGACTATGGCTACACCTTC.